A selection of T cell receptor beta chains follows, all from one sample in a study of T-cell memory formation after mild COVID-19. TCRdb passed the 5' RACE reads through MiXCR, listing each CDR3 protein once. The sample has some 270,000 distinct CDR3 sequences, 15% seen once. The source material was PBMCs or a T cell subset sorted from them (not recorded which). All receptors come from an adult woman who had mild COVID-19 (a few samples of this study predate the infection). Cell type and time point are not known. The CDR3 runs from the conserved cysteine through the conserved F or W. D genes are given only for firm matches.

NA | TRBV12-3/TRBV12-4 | CASSLGTPTDTQYF
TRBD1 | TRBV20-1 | CSATGTGKSEQYF
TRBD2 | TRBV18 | CASSPGLAASQNIQYF
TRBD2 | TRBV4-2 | CASSHLTSGAYNEQFF
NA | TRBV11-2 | CASSLVVTTDTQYF
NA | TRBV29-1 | CSVVWGVNQPQHF
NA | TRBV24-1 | CATRSYNEQFF
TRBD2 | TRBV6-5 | CASSYETSGLEQYF
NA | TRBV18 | CASSPEFNTEAFF
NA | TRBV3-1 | CASSPVDRSNTQYF
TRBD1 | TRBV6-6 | CASSFEDRPNTEAFF
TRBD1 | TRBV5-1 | CASSVSGQTYEQYF
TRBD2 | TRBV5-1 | CASSLGVAGYQETQYF
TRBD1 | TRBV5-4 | CASSSTRGPYTGELFF
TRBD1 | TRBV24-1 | CATSSSGTDLYEQYF
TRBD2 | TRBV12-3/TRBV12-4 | CASSPGLAVDF
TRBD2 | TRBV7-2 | CASSRVAGVSYNEQFF
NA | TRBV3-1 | CASSQFLHTGELFF
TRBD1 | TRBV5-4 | CASSPKGADNEQFF
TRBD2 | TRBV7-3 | CASSLRSGTRYNEQFF
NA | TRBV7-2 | CASSLHGYNEQFF
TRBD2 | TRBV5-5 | CASSLTTSDYEQYF
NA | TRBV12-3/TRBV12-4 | CASRTAPGFQYF
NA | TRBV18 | CASLRTAASTDTQYF
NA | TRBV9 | CASSVASGRGELFF
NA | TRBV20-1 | CSARDGREGANYGYTF
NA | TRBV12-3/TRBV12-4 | CASSLVPSGGWVRSNQPQHF
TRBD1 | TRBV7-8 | CASSWTGRFQETQYF
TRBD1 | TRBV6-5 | CASSYSLGQATNEKLFF
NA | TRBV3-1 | CASRRDMYSAEAFF
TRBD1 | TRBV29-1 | CSTRGLSYETQYF
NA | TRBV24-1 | CATSGFAGSSYEQYF
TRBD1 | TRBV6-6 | CASSYSRTGGIDEQFF
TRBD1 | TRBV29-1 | CSAETDRGNIQYF
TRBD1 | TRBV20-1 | CSAKQGHTEAFF
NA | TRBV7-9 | CASSFGSYEQYF
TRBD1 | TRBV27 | CASRGTGFNSPLHF
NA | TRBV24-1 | CATSEKTGFYGYTF
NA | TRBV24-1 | CATSDLRRSALSNQPQHF
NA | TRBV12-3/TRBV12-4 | CASSWASYEQYF
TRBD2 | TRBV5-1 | CASSSGLAGRGDEQFF
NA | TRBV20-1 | CSARGEGYTF
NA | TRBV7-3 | CASSLTMATDTQYF
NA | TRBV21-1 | CASSPPATNEKLFF
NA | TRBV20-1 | CSAPRLGDTQYF
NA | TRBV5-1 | CASSFDGGNQPQHF
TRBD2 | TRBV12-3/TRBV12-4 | CASSQGTSGMREQFF
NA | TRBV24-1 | CATSDHRAGGYEQYF